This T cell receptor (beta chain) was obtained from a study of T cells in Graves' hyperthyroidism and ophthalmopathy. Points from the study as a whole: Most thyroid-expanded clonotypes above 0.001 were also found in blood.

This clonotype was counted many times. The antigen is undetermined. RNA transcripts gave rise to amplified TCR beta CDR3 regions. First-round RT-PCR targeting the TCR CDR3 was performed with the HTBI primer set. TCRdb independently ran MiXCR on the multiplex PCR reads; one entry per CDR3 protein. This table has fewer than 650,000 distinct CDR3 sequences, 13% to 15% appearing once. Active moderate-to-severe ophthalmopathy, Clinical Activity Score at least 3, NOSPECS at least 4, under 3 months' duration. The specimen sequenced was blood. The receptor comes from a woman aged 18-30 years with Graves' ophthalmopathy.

The CDR3 protein is CASSLGPGQGNTGELFF. The CDR3 bases are TGTGCCAGCAGCTTAGGGCCGGGACAGGGGAACACCGGGGAGCTGTTTTTT. The rearrangement joins TRBV11-1 to TRBJ2-2; 9 nucleotides align to TRBD1. Germline trimming cut 1 base from V and 1 base from J; bases unmatched to any gene: 4. CDR3 length: 17 residues. Germline V lookup: CDR1 SGHAT, CDR2 FQDESV (reference sequence).